These T cell receptor beta chains were read from a single sample in a study of shared clonotypes between healthy human individuals. Assay: immunoSEQ multiplex PCR; the TCRdb copy retains only in-frame clones and omits some. The table records some 1 million clones, more than 60% of them present only once. Sequencing input: memory CD4+ T cells sorted from blood. The receptors here all came from a man between 18 and 29 years old in good health. Both conserved end residues are part of each CDR3. The D gene is left open where the match is weak. Clone size is stated in some rows and not others, as once, few, many or a class when expanded.

D gene	V gene	J gene	clone size	CDR3 protein	CDR3 DNA
.	TRBV7-3	TRBJ2-5	many	CASRYQETQYF	TGTGCCAGCAGATACCAAGAGACCCAGTACTTC
.	TRBV5-1	TRBJ2-2	.	CASSLAGGQTGELFF	TGCGCCAGCAGCTTGGCCGGGGGGCAAACCGGGGAGCTGTTTTTT
.	TRBV18	TRBJ2-2	.	CASLVGFGTGELFF	TGTGCCAGCCTGGTGGGGTTCGGCACCGGGGAGCTGTTTTTT
.	TRBV11-2	TRBJ1-6	.	CASSLDRTSPLHF	TGTGCCAGCAGCTTAGATCGTACTTCACCCCTCCACTTT
.	TRBV21-1	TRBJ2-7	.	CASSKWRGSSYEQYF	TGTGCCAGCAGCAAATGGAGGGGGAGCTCCTACGAGCAGTACTTC
.	TRBV28	TRBJ1-2	few	CASNPPEANYGYTF	TGTGCCAGCAATCCTCCGGAAGCTAACTATGGCTACACCTTC
.	TRBV28	TRBJ1-2	.	CASSSPKDGNYGYTF	TGTGCCAGCAGTTCACCGAAGGACGGCAACTATGGCTACACCTTC
TRBD1	TRBV6-6	TRBJ1-1	.	CASRDRGNTEAFF	TGTGCCAGCAGGGACAGGGGGAACACTGAAGCTTTCTTT
.	TRBV5-6	TRBJ1-2	.	CASSKPRRQDNYGYTF	TGTGCCAGCAGCAAACCTCGTCGACAAGATAACTATGGCTACACCTTC
TRBD2	TRBV5-6	TRBJ2-2	.	CASSRRLAGVGELFF	TGTGCCAGCAGCCGACGACTAGCGGGCGTCGGGGAGCTGTTTTTT
.	TRBV6-5	TRBJ1-2	few	CASRPGGAGGYTF	TGTGCCAGCAGACCCGGGGGCGCCGGCGGCTACACCTTC
.	TRBV2	TRBJ1-3	.	CASQREGTGSGNTIYF	TGTGCCTCTCAACGCGAGGGTACTGGGTCTGGAAACACCATATATTTT
.	TRBV12-2	TRBJ2-1	once	CASRSRVGREFYNEQFF	TGTGCAAGTCGCTCACGGGTAGGGCGGGAGTTCTACAATGAGCAGTTCTTC
.	TRBV6-6	TRBJ2-7	.	CASMEFGGDPYEQYF	TGTGCCAGCATGGAGTTTGGCGGGGACCCCTACGAGCAGTACTTC
.	TRBV19	TRBJ2-5	.	CASSIHRQNQETQYF	TGTGCCAGTAGTATCCACCGACAGAACCAAGAGACCCAGTACTTC
TRBD1	TRBV7-8	TRBJ1-6	.	CASSLDYRGLRSPLHF	TGTGCCAGCAGCTTAGACTACAGGGGGCTTCGGTCACCCCTCCACTTT
.	TRBV29-1	TRBJ2-2	.	CSVDRGNTGELFF	TGCAGCGTTGACAGGGGAAACACCGGGGAGCTGTTTTTT
.	TRBV5-1	TRBJ2-2	.	CASSANTGELFF	TGCGCCAGCTCAGCGAACACCGGGGAGCTGTTTTTT
TRBD1	TRBV4-1	TRBJ1-1	.	CASSHIYRDRAPEAFF	TGCGCCAGCAGCCATATCTACAGGGACAGGGCTCCTGAAGCTTTCTTT
.	TRBV30	TRBJ1-3	few	CAWRNGIRSGNTIYF	TGTGCCTGGAGAAACGGGATCCGCTCTGGAAACACCATATATTTT
.	TRBV11-2	TRBJ1-2	.	CASSLGLRGYTF	TGTGCCAGCAGCTTGGGTTTGCGGGGCTACACCTTC
.	TRBV10-2	TRBJ2-7	.	CASSFGDEQYF	TGCGCCAGCAGTTTTGGGGACGAGCAGTACTTC
.	TRBV6-1	TRBJ2-3	.	CASRLATDTQYF	TGTGCCAGCAGACTAGCTACAGATACGCAGTATTTT
.	TRBV6-5	TRBJ1-1	.	CASSQGGVNTEAFF	TGTGCCAGCAGTCAGGGTGGAGTAAATACTGAAGCTTTCTTT
TRBD1	TRBV9	TRBJ2-2	.	CASSVEGAYTGELFF	TGTGCCAGCAGCGTAGAGGGGGCATACACCGGGGAGCTGTTTTTT
.	TRBV10-2	TRBJ1-1	few	CASSDLIMNTEAFF	TGCGCCAGCAGTGACCTTATTATGAACACTGAAGCTTTCTTT
.	TRBV20-1	TRBJ1-2	.	CSAGGRLGYTF	TGCAGTGCTGGAGGACGTCTTGGCTACACCTTC
.	TRBV5-6	TRBJ1-3	.	CASSRPGEPRHTIYF	TGTGCCAGCAGCCGACCGGGGGAGCCCCGACACACCATATATTTT
.	TRBV7-2	TRBJ1-4	.	CASSFVAGPNEKLFF	TGTGCCAGCAGCTTCGTGGCAGGCCCAAATGAAAAACTGTTTTTT
.	TRBV5-1	TRBJ2-3	.	CASSLTGTANRDTQYF	TGCGCCAGCAGCTTAACAGGGACGGCTAATCGGGATACGCAGTATTTT
TRBD1	TRBV6-5	TRBJ1-4	.	CASSSTDREGEKLFF	TGTGCCAGCAGTTCCACCGACAGGGAGGGTGAAAAACTGTTTTTT
.	TRBV19	TRBJ2-6	.	CASREGPNGANVLTF	TGTGCCAGTAGGGAAGGGCCGAATGGGGCCAACGTCCTGACTTTC
.	TRBV5-1	TRBJ2-2	.	CASSLTQGTTGELFF	TGCGCCAGCAGCTTGACTCAGGGGACCACCGGGGAGCTGTTTTTT
TRBD1	TRBV6-1	TRBJ2-7	.	CAIASGTGAYEQYF	TGTGCCATCGCTTCCGGGACAGGGGCCTACGAGCAGTACTTC
.	TRBV2	TRBJ2-7	.	CASSGGFGSHEQYF	TGTGCCAGCTCCGGAGGGTTCGGGTCCCACGAGCAGTACTTC
.	TRBV19	TRBJ2-7	.	CASSLQRTYEQYF	TGTGCCAGTAGTCTACAAAGAACCTACGAGCAGTACTTC
.	TRBV10-3	TRBJ1-6	.	CASSASVENSPLHF	TGTGCCTCGTCCGCCTCCGTCGAGAATTCACCCCTCCACTTT
TRBD2	TRBV5-8	TRBJ2-3	.	CASSLATSGGRNTQYF	TGTGCCAGCAGCTTGGCGACTAGCGGGGGTCGCAATACGCAGTATTTT
.	TRBV7-2	TRBJ2-6	many	CASSRAAGANVLTF	TGTGCCAGCAGCCGAGCGGCTGGGGCCAACGTCCTGACTTTC
.	TRBV6-5	TRBJ1-2	.	CASSDPGHYGYTF	TGTGCCAGCAGCGATCCGGGACACTATGGCTACACCTTC
.	TRBV19	TRBJ2-1	many	CASSISGLYNEQFF	TGTGCCAGTAGTATTAGCGGTCTCTACAATGAGCAGTTCTTC
TRBD2	TRBV18	TRBJ2-3	.	CASSRSGSTDTQYF	TGTGCCAGCTCACGGAGCGGGAGTACAGATACGCAGTATTTT
TRBD1	TRBV19	TRBJ2-5	.	CASTQTWTGKETQYF	TGTGCCAGCACTCAGACCTGGACAGGGAAAGAGACCCAGTACTTC